A single sample is the source of the 2 T cell receptor beta chains below, sequenced in a study of blood T cell repertoires in COVID-19. The assay was immunoSEQ multiplex PCR, and TCRdb's table has in-frame clones only and misses some. This table holds a few hundred thousand clones, roughly 83% found once. Sequenced sample: peripheral blood. These receptor sequences come from a woman between 50 and 59 years old with acute or convalescent COVID-19.

Comment on this clone: Other DNA sequences in the sample encode the same CDR3. Here the CDR3 reads CASSLGESTDTQYF. The CDR3, as DNA: TGCGCCAGCAGCTTGGGTGAGAGCACAGATACGCAGTATTTT. This chain joins TRBV5-1 and TRBJ2-3, with D unclear. Per the germline V gene, CDR1 is SGHRS and CDR2 is YFSETQ. There are 14 residues in the CDR3. V gave up 0 bases and J gave up 0 bases, with 5 bases separating them.

This clone came up many times. This chain joins TRBV5-1 and TRBJ2-3, with unresolved D. The CDR3 loop spans 11 amino acids. Germline loops: CDR1 SGHRS, CDR2 YFSETQ. The V gene lost 4 bases and the J gene lost 5 bases, with 5 bases spanning the gap. In DNA, the CDR3 is TGCGCCAGCAGCAGACTAGATACGCAGTATTTT. This encodes CASSRLDTQYF.